The 8 T cell receptor beta chains in this list originate from one sample, sequenced in a study of T cell responses to AZD1222 COVID-19 vaccine. Sequenced by immunoSEQ multiplex PCR; TCRdb stores in-frame clones only, minus some. The data show about 140,000 clones, approximately 94% seen once. The specimen comprised peripheral blood, sampled on day 0 of AZD1222 vaccination. The receptors come from an adult in good health.

The CDR3 region is CASTITESQAFF. Here the CDR3 DNA reads TGTGCCAGCACTATCACGGAGAGCCAAGCTTTCTTT. This sequence joins TRBV7-9 and TRBJ1-1; D unclear. Germline V gene data show CDR1 as SEHNR and CDR2 as FQNEAQ (reference sequence). This CDR3 contains 12 residues. V was clipped by 7 bases and J by 9 bases, with 15 bases between them.

The chain employs TRBV3-1 (or the pseudogene TRBV3-2) and TRBJ1-6; D remains unclear. Trimming shortened V by 4 bases and J by 7 bases, and 17 bases separated the two germline ends. The length of the CDR3 is 16 residues. Per germline, CDR1 LGHDT and CDR2 YNNKEL (reference sequence). The DNA of the CDR3 is TGTGCCAGCAGCCTTTACAAGCGTGGCTACAATTCACCCCTCCACTTT. Translation: CASSLYKRGYNSPLHF.

V and J are TRBV28 and TRBJ2-5; 7 bases map to TRBD1. V lost 3 bases to trimming and J lost 6 bases; unmatched junction nucleotides: 7. Per germline, CDR1 MDHEN and CDR2 SYDVKM. CDR3 length: 14 amino acids. The CDR3 DNA reads as TGTGCCAGCAGTTTCCTAGGGGGCGCCCAGACCCAGTACTTC. This codes for CASSFLGGAQTQYF.

The rearrangement links TRBV15 to TRBJ2-7; 14 bases map to TRBD2. Germline V gene lookup returns CDR1 LNHNV and CDR2 YYDKDF (reference sequence). The CDR3 runs 19 residues. Germline trimming cut 1 base from V and 3 bases from J; bases unmatched to any gene: 11. CDR3 in DNA: TGTGCCACCAGCAGAGTGGGACTAGCGGGGGTATTTCAAGACTACGAGCAGTACTTC. The encoded protein is CATSRVGLAGVFQDYEQYF.

This chain uses TRBV10-3 with TRBJ2-1, with D perhaps matching TRBD2 (7 bases). The CDR3 has 19 amino acids. The V and J ends lost 5 bases and 12 bases respectively, with 35 bases between them. The germline CDR1 and CDR2 sequences are ENHRY and SYGVKD. CDR3 DNA sequence: TGTGCCATCAGTCAGATCCTCAAAAACCTGACAACACAGGGCGGGGGGCAGTTCTTC. Translation: CAISQILKNLTTQGGGQFF.

CDR3 protein: CASSAPTGRGENTEAFF. For the CDR3, the DNA is TGTGCCAGCAGCGCACCTACAGGGAGGGGGGAGAACACTGAAGCTTTCTTT. V gene TRBV9 combines with J gene TRBJ1-1; tentative D call: TRBD1 (6 bases). The CDR3 extends over 17 amino acids. V was clipped by 3 bases and J by 1 base, with 19 bases between them. Germline V lookup: CDR1 SGDLS, CDR2 YYNGEE.

The chain links TRBV19 to TRBJ2-1, with D possibly TRBD1 on 6 matching bases. V lost 7 bases, J lost 10 bases, and 14 bases lay in between. Germline V lookup: CDR1 LNHDA, CDR2 SQIVND (reference sequence). The CDR3 loop spans 12 amino acids. The CDR3 is CASTSGHAEQFF. Here the CDR3 DNA reads TGTGCCAGTACCTCGGGACACGCAGAGCAGTTCTTC.

Comment on this clone: One junction end does not reproduce the germline sequence, and a read error may be involved. The genes are TRBV6-1 and TRBJ1-6, with D tentatively TRBD1 (5 bases). Germline CDR1 and CDR2: MNHNS and SASEGT. The CDR3 has 16 amino acids. The CDR3 region is CASIERGGGYNSPLHF. In DNA form, the CDR3 reads TGTGCCAGCATTGAACGGGGCGGGGGTTATAATTCACCCCTCCACTTT.